This T cell receptor beta chain was recorded in a study of blood T cell repertoires in COVID-19. On the study more broadly: Samples came from the United States, Italy and Spain, spanning acute and convalescent COVID-19. T cells, B-cell-depleted T cells, or PBMCs provided the cDNA or gDNA that served as material.

In the original workflow: The authors estimated nucleated cell counts from reference gene primer amplification. Sequencing was performed with immunoSEQ multiplex PCR; in TCRdb, only in-frame clones are kept and a portion is missing. V, J and clone size derive from that table, while D and trimming were established from the DNA sequence. This repertoire shows nearly 300,000 clones, 70% to 85% found once; its top ten account for roughly 1.5%. Unmatched junction bases numbered 5, after V lost 4 bases and J lost 1 base. CDR1 ENHRY and CDR2 SYGVKD come from the germline V gene. The CDR3 covers 15 residues. A Seattle source enrolled patients during active infection and followed them longitudinally. Only one count was recorded for this clone.

This TCR came from a human donor with COVID-19, enrolled during active disease. The donor label of this sample is uncertain. The gene calls are TRBV10-3 and TRBJ2-3, with 7 bases fitting TRBD2. The sample comprised peripheral blood. The CDR3 coding sequence is TGTGCCATCAGTGGGATGGGGGGGGGCACAGATACGCAGTATTTT. The encoded protein is CAISGMGGGTDTQYF.